This T cell receptor (beta chain) appears in the sequencing data of a study of T-cell reconstitution after alpha-beta-depleted transplantation in children (dated by TCRdb to the mid-2010s). With regard to the full study: Using TCR repertoire profiling, the study quantitatively followed how T-cell immune reconstitution unfolded in children after TCRalphabeta/CD19-depleted allogeneic hematopoietic cell transplantation.

The CDR3 runs 13 residues from the cysteine to the phenylalanine. Only the CDR3 region is kept as DNA, spanning 39 bases read in frame from base 1. V loses 6 bases, J loses 5 bases, and the germline ends lie 14 bases apart. CDR1 and CDR2, looked up from the germline V gene, are SQVTM and ANQGSEA. This clonotype showed up many times. Its recognized antigen is unknown. No qualities accompany the bases; no much larger clone lies one base away. Library construction relied on PCR. Sequencing instrument: Illumina HiSeq 2500. Molecular barcoding was employed in the preparation of TCR libraries, with unique molecular identifiers being used to normalize TCRbeta repertoire quantification. TCRdb reanalyzed the raw reads on its own, using fastp at Q25 for trimming and MiXCR for clone calling, and kept in-frame beta chains. Each entry is one CDR3 protein sequence, shown with its most common DNA and genes. The sample table holds some 640,000 distinct CDR3 sequences, of which approximately 17% were seen once. The ten biggest clones cover under 1.2% of the sample.

Specimen: PBMCs from the stem cell graft donor, collected from the stem cell graft. The sequence is built from TRBV29-1 and TRBJ2-1; the D gene cannot be resolved reliably. The TCR was taken from a human donor who donated a stem cell graft to a child with acute myeloid leukemia. The CDR3 region has the sequence CSVSLVSHNEQFF. The sequenced DNA is TGCAGCGTATCTTTAGTCAGCCACAATGAGCAGTTCTTC.